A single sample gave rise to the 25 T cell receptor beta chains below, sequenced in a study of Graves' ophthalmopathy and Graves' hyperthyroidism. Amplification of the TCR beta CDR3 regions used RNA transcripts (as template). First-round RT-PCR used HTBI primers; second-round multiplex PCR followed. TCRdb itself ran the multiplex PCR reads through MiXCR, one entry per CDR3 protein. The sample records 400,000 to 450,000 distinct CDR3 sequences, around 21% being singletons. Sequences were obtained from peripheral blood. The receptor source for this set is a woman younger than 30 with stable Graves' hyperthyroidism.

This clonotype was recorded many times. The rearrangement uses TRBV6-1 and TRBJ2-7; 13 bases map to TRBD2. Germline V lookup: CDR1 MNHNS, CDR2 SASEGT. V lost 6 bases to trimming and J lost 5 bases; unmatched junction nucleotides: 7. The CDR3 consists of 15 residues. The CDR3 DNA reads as TGTGCCAGCAGGCGGACTAGCGGGAGAATCCACGAGCAGTACTTC. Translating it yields CASRRTSGRIHEQYF.

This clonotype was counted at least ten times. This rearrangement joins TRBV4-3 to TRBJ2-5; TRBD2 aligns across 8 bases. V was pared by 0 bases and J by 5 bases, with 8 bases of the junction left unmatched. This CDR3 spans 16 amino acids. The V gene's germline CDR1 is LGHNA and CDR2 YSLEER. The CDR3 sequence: CASSQDTSGSRETQYF. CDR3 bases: TGCGCCAGCAGCCAAGATACTAGCGGTTCCAGGGAGACCCAGTACTTC.

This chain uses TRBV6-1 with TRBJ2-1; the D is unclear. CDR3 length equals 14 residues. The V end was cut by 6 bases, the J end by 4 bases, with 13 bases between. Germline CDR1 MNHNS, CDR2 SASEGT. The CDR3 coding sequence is TGTGCCAGCAGGATGGAATCAAGATACAATGAGCAGTTCTTC. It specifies CASRMESRYNEQFF.

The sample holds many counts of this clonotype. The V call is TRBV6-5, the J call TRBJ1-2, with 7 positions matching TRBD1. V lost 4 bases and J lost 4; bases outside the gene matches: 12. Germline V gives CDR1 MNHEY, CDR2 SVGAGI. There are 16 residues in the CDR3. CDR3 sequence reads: CASSFRGQKGSYGYTF. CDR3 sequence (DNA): TGTGCCAGCAGTTTCCGGGGACAGAAAGGATCCTATGGCTACACCTTC.

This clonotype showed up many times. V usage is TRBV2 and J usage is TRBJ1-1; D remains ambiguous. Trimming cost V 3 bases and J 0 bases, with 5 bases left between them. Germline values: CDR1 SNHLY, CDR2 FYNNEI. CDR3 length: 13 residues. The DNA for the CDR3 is TGTGCCAGCAGTGAGGAGGTGAACACTGAAGCTTTCTTT. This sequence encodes CASSEEVNTEAFF.

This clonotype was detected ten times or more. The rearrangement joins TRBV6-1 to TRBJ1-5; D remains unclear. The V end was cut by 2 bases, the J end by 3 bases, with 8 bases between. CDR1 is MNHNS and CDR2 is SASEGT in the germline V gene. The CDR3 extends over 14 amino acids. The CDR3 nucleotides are TGTGCCAGCAGTGAACCCAGCTTCAATCAGCCCCAGCATTTT. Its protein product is CASSEPSFNQPQHF.

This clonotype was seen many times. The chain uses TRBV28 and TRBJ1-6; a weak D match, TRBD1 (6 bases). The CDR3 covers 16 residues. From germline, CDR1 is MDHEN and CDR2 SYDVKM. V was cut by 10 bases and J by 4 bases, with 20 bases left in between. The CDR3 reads CATKGRDTFYNSPLHF. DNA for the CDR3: TGTGCCACCAAGGGCCGGGACACCTTTTATAATTCACCCCTCCACTTT.

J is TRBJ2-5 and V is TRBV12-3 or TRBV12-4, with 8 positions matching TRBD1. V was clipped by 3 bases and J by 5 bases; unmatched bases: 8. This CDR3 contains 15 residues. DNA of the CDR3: TGTGCCAGCAGTTTGGCCCAGGGGGCGTTTGAGACCCAGTACTTC. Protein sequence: CASSLAQGAFETQYF.

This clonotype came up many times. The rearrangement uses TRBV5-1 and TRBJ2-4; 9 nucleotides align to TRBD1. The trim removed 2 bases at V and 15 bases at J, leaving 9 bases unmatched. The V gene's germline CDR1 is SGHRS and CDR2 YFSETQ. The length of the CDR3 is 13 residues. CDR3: CASSFSGTGYRYF. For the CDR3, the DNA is TGCGCCAGCAGCTTTTCCGGGACAGGGTATCGGTACTTC.

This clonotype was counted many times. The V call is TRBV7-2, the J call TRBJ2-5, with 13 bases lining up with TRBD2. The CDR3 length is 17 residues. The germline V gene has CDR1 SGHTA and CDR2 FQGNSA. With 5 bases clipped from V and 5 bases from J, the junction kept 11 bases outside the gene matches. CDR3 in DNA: TGTGCCAGCAGCCTAAGGACTAGCGGGAGTTTAGAGGAGACCCAGTACTTC. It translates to CASSLRTSGSLEETQYF.

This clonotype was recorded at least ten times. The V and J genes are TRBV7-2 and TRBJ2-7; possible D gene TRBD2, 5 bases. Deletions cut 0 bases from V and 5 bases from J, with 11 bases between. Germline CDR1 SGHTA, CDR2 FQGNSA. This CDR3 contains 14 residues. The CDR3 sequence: CASSLARGPNEQYF. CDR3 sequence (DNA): TGTGCCAGCAGCTTAGCACGCGGGCCCAACGAGCAGTACTTC. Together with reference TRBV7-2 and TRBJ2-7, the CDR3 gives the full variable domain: GAGVSQSPSNKVTEKGKDVELRCDPISGHTALYWYRQSLGQGLEFLIYFQGNSAPDKSGLPSDRFSAERTGGSVSTLTIQRTQQEDSAVYLCASSLARGPNEQYFGPGTRLTVT.

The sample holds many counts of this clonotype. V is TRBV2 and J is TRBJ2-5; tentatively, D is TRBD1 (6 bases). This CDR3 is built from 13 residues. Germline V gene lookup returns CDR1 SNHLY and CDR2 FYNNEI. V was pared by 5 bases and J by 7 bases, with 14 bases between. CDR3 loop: CASSLDSHGTQYF. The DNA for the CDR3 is TGTGCCAGCAGTTTGGACAGCCACGGGACCCAGTACTTC. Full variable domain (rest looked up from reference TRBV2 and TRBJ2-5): EPEVTQTPSHQVTQMGQEVILRCVPISNHLYFYWYRQILGQKVEFLVSFYNNEISEKSEIFDDQFSVERPDGSNFTLKIRSTKLEDSAMYFCASSLDSHGTQYFGPGTRLLVL.

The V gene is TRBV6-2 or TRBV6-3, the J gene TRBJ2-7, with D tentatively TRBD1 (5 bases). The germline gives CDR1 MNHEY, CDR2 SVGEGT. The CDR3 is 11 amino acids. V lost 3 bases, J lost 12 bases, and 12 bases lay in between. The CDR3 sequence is CASSYGATSYF. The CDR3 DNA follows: TGTGCCAGCAGTTATGGGGCGACGTCGTACTTC.

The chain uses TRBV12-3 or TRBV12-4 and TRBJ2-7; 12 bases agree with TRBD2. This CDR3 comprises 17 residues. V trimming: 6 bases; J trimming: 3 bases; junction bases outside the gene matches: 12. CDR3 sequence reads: CASSPPRLAGANYEQYF. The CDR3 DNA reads TGTGCCAGCAGCCCTCCCAGACTAGCGGGAGCAAACTACGAGCAGTACTTC.

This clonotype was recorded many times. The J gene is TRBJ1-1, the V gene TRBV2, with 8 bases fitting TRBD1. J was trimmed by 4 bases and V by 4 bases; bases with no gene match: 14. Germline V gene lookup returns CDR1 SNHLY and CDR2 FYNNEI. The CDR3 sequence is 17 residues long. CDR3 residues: CASSARRGRGLSTEAFF. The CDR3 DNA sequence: TGTGCCAGCAGTGCCCGCCGTGGCAGGGGGCTTAGCACTGAAGCTTTCTTT.

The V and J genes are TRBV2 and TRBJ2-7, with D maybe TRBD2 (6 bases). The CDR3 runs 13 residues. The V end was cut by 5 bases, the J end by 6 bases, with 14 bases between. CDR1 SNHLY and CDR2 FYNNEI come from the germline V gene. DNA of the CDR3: TGTGCCAGCAGTAACGGCGGGAAGAGCGAGCAGTACTTC. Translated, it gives CASSNGGKSEQYF.

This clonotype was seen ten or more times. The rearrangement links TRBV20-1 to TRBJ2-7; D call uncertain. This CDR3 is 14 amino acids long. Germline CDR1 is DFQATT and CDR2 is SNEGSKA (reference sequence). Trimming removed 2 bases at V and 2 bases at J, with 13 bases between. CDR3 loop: CSARLARLPYEQYF. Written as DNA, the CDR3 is TGCAGTGCTAGATTGGCTCGCCTACCCTACGAGCAGTACTTC.

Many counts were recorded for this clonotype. The CDR3: CASSLYRGTYEQYF. The CDR3 DNA sequence: TGTGCCAGCAGCTTATACCGAGGAACCTACGAGCAGTACTTC. V usage is TRBV7-2 and J usage is TRBJ2-7; D is unresolved. The CDR3 length is 14 residues. The germline V gene has CDR1 SGHTA and CDR2 FQGNSA. With 2 bases removed from V and 2 bases from J, the gap between germline ends came to 10 bases.

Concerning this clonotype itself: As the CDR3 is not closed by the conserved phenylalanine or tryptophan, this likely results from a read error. This CDR3 reads CAWMGNTEAFS. The CDR3 nucleotides read TGTGCCTGGATGGGGAACACTGAAGCTTTCTCT. The rearrangement joins TRBV30 to TRBJ1-1; unclear D gene. Germline assignment: CDR1 GTSNPN and CDR2 SVGIG (reference sequence). Between the trimmed V and J ends, which lost 4 bases and 1 base, there was a span of 4 bases. CDR3 size: 11 residues.

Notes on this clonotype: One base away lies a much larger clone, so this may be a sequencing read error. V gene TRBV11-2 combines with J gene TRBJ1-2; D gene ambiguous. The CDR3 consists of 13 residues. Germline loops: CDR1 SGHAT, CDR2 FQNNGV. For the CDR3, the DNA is TGTGCCTGCAGCCCCAGAAAAAACTATGGCTACACCTTC. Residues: CACSPRKNYGYTF.

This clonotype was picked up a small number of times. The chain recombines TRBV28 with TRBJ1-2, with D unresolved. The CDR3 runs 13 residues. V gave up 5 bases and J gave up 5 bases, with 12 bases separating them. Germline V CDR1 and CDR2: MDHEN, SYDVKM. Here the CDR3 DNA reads TGTGCCAGCAGTCCCCCTCGTGGATATGGCTACACCTTC. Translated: CASSPPRGYGYTF.

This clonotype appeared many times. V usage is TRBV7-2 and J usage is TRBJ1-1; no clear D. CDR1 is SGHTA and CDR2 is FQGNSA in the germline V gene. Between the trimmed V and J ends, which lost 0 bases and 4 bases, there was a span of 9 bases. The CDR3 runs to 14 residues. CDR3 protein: CASSLALPGTEAFF. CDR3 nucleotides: TGTGCCAGCAGCTTAGCCCTTCCCGGCACTGAAGCTTTCTTT.

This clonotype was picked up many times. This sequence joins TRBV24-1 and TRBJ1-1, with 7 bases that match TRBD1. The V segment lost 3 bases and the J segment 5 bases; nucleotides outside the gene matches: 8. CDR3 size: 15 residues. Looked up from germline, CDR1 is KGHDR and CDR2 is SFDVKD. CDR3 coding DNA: TGTGCCACCAGTGATAACAGGGGAAGGGAAACTGAAGCTTTCTTT. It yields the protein CATSDNRGRETEAFF.

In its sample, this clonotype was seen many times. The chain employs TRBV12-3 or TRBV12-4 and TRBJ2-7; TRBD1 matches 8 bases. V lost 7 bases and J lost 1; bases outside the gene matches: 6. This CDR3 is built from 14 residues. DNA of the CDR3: TGTGCCAGCACCCGGGACAGGAGGTCCTACGAGCAGTACTTC. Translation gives CASTRDRRSYEQYF.

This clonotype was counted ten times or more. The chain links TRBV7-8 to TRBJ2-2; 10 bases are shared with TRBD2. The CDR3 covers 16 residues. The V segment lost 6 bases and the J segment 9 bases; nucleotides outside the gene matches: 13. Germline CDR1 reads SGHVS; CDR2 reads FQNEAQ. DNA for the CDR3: TGTGCCAGCAGTTCCCCCGCGACTAGCGGGTGGCGGGAGCTGTTTTTT. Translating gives CASSSPATSGWRELFF. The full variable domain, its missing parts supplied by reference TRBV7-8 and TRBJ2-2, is GAGVSQSPRYKVAKRGQDVALRCDPISGHVSLFWYQQALGQGPEFLTYFQNEAQLDKSGLPSDRFFAERPEGSVSTLKIQRTQQEDSAVYLCASSSPATSGWRELFFGEGSRLTVL.